The 21 T cell receptor beta chains given below trace back to one sample, sequenced in a study of T cells in Graves' hyperthyroidism and ophthalmopathy. The CDR3 regions of TCR beta were amplified from RNA transcripts. The primer set for the first-round RT-PCR of the TCR CDR3 was HTBI. One entry per CDR3 protein, called by TCRdb with MiXCR from the multiplex PCR reads. There are 400,000 or so distinct CDR3 sequences in the sample; about 15% occur only once, and 15% to 20% lies in the top ten. The sample comprised blood. The receptors here all came from a woman in her twenties or thirties with Graves' ophthalmopathy.

Ten or more counts support this clonotype. This chain joins TRBV12-3 or TRBV12-4 and TRBJ2-2, with D possibly called TRBD1 or TRBD2 (7 bases each). This CDR3 is 13 amino acids long. Between the trimmed V and J ends, which lost 7 bases and 7 bases, there was a span of 13 bases. The CDR3 is CASTRGGFGELFF. The CDR3 DNA reads as TGTGCCAGCACCAGGGGGGGGTTCGGGGAGCTGTTTTTT.

This clonotype has a count of ten or more. The chain links TRBV5-1 to TRBJ2-2; tentatively, D is TRBD2 (6 bases). CDR1 and CDR2 (germline): SGHRS, YFSETQ. This CDR3 contains 12 residues. Trimming removed 4 bases at V and 7 bases at J, with 8 bases between. CDR3 DNA sequence: TGCGCCAGCAGCGCGGGGAACGGGGAGCTGTTTTTT. Translating gives CASSAGNGELFF.

This clonotype turned up a few times. V is TRBV9 and J is TRBJ2-2; no clear D. The V gene lost 1 base and the J gene lost 7 bases, with 8 bases spanning the gap. CDR3 size: 13 residues. Per germline, CDR1 SGDLS and CDR2 YYNGEE. The CDR3 DNA reads as TGTGCCAGCAGCGTAAGAGTAGGCGGGGAGCTGTTTTTT. Amino acid sequence: CASSVRVGGELFF.

V usage is TRBV7-8 and J usage is TRBJ2-3, with no clear D. CDR1 is SGHVS, CDR2 FQNEAQ, per germline. The length of the CDR3 is 16 residues. V was cut by 3 bases and J by 2 bases, with 15 bases left in between. The CDR3 DNA reads TGTGCCAGCAGCTTCCCTTCCGCAGGCCTCACAGATACGCAGTATTTT. It codes for CASSFPSAGLTDTQYF.

This clonotype came up many times. The chain combines TRBV12-3 or TRBV12-4 with TRBJ2-5; D possibly matches TRBD1 or TRBD2 (5 bases each). V was cut by 3 bases and J by 2 bases, with 13 bases left in between. This CDR3 is 15 amino acids long. The CDR3 DNA follows: TGTGCCAGCAGTTTTGAGGGGCGCGAACAAGAGACCCAGTACTTC. Encoded protein: CASSFEGREQETQYF.

V usage is TRBV9 and J usage is TRBJ1-3, with D unresolved. V shed 0 bases and J shed 1 base, with 5 bases lying between them. Looked up from germline, CDR1 is SGDLS and CDR2 is YYNGEE. CDR3 length: 14 amino acids. CDR3 DNA sequence: TGTGCCAGCAGCGTAGGGGAGTCTGGAAACACCATATATTTT. Translated: CASSVGESGNTIYF.

This clonotype occurred a few times. The rearrangement uses TRBV4-2 and TRBJ1-5; 7 positions agree with TRBD1. This CDR3 region has 15 residues. Trimming removed 5 bases from V and 6 bases from J; junction bases left unmatched: 10. CDR1 is LGHNA, CDR2 YNFKEQ, per germline. The DNA of the CDR3 is TGTGCCAGCAGCTTCGACGACAGGGAGGTTCAGCCCCAGCATTTT. Translation gives CASSFDDREVQPQHF.

This clonotype was recorded a few times. The chain carries TRBV20-1 and TRBJ1-1, with D perhaps matching TRBD1 (5 bases). Germline V gene sequence: CDR1 DFQATT, CDR2 SNEGSKA (reference sequence). Trimming shortened V by 6 bases and J by 0 bases, and 11 bases separated the two germline ends. The CDR3 covers 13 residues. The chain's CDR3 is CSADDSLNTEAFF. The CDR3 nucleotides are TGCAGTGCAGACGACAGTTTGAACACTGAAGCTTTCTTT.

V is TRBV19 and J is TRBJ2-2, with a possible D match to TRBD1 (7 bases). The ends were cut back, 11 bases at V and 1 base at J, with 17 bases in the middle. Germline CDR1 is LNHDA and CDR2 is SQIVND (reference sequence). CDR3 length equals 15 residues. The CDR3 sequence: CAAHQGGGNTGELFF. The CDR3 DNA reads as TGTGCCGCCCACCAGGGGGGCGGGAACACCGGGGAGCTGTTTTTT.

In regard to this clonotype: A much larger clone differs from this one at a single base, so this may be a read error. The CDR3 carries no conserved terminal phenylalanine or tryptophan, so it likely arises from a read error. The chain employs TRBV6-1 and TRBJ1-1; D gene unclear. CDR1 and CDR2 from the germline V gene are MNHNS and SASEGT. The CDR3 runs 13 residues. Trimming stripped 3 bases from V and 1 base from J, with 6 bases between. CDR3 DNA sequence: TGTGCCAGCAGTGAGGACTGGAACACTGAAGCTTTCCTT. Protein product: CASSEDWNTEAFL.

This clonotype was detected only a few times. This may be a read error: a much more frequent sequence differs by one nucleotide. The rearrangement uses TRBV7-8 and TRBJ2-5; 13 positions match TRBD2. Germline V gives CDR1 SGHVS, CDR2 FQNEAQ. The CDR3 covers 18 residues. CDR3 in DNA: TGTGTCAGCAGCTTAGGGGGACTAGCGGGGTGGGTCCAAGAGACCCAGTACTTC. Amino acids: CVSSLGGLAGWVQETQYF.

This clonotype was observed at least ten times. This chain joins TRBV5-8 and TRBJ1-2; 9 nucleotides line up with TRBD1. Germline V gives CDR1 SGHTS, CDR2 YDEGEE. The J segment lost 7 bases and the V segment lost 3 bases, leaving 13 bases of the junction unmatched. The CDR3 totals 16 residues. The CDR3 bases are TGTGCCAGCAGCTCGGGACAGGGAGGGACAAGCGCTGGCTACACCTTC. It encodes CASSSGQGGTSAGYTF.

This clonotype has at least ten counts. CDR3 DNA sequence: TGTGCCAGCAGCTACAATCACGGGGAGCTGTTTTTT. Its translation: CASSYNHGELFF. The chain combines TRBV5-8 with TRBJ2-2, with D uncertain. Germline values: CDR1 SGHTS, CDR2 YDEGEE. Trimming stripped 3 bases from V and 7 bases from J, with 7 bases between. The CDR3 runs 12 residues.

In this sample, this clonotype turned up many times. V and J are TRBV29-1 and TRBJ2-3; TRBD2 matches 11 bases. J gave up 4 bases and V 1 base, and 1 base lay outside the gene matches. Germline assignment: CDR1 SQVTM and CDR2 ANQGSEA. This CDR3 contains 14 residues. The CDR3 DNA reads TGCAGCGTTGAAGGTAGCGGGGGGGCAGATACGCAGTATTTT. Encoded protein: CSVEGSGGADTQYF.

Many counts were recorded for this clonotype. The chain recombines TRBV6-2 or TRBV6-3 with TRBJ2-6, with D perhaps TRBD2 (7 bases). The V gene lost 2 bases and the J gene lost 0 bases, with 11 bases spanning the gap. Germline loops: CDR1 MNHEY, CDR2 SVGEGT. The CDR3 extends over 17 amino acids. The CDR3 region is CASSYGGALSGANVLTF. CDR3 coding DNA: TGTGCCAGCAGTTACGGGGGGGCACTCTCTGGGGCCAACGTCCTGACTTTC.

This clonotype has only a few counts. The chain is built from TRBV12-3 or TRBV12-4 and TRBJ2-7; D possibly corresponds to TRBD1 (6 bases). Trimming removed 5 bases from V and 3 bases from J, with 8 bases in between. CDR3 size: 12 residues. CDR3 coding DNA: TGTGCCAGCAGTATCAGGGGCTACGAGCAGTACTTC. Translated, it gives CASSIRGYEQYF.

This clonotype was counted many times. V and J are TRBV2 and TRBJ2-7; 9 nucleotides match TRBD1. V was pared by 1 base and J by 2 bases, with 3 bases of the junction left unmatched. CDR3 length: 15 residues. Germline-derived CDR1 and CDR2 are SNHLY and FYNNEI. CDR3 region: CASSEGTGVPYEQYF. For the CDR3, the DNA is TGTGCCAGCAGTGAAGGGACAGGGGTTCCCTACGAGCAGTACTTC.

This clonotype appeared many times. This chain links TRBV2 with TRBJ2-3; D is undetermined. The CDR3 consists of 12 residues. Germline CDR1 SNHLY, CDR2 FYNNEI. Between the trimmed V and J ends, which lost 6 bases and 2 bases, there was a span of 6 bases. In DNA form, the CDR3 reads TGTGCCAGCAGACTGGTCACAGATACGCAGTATTTT. It codes for CASRLVTDTQYF.

This clonotype was seen repeatedly, ten times or more. The genes are TRBV7-8 and TRBJ2-7; perhaps TRBD1 as D (5 bases). V lost 1 base and J lost 6, with 13 bases in between. CDR3 length equals 14 residues. Germline V CDR1 and CDR2: SGHVS, FQNEAQ. This CDR3 is CASSLEGVGGEQYF. The CDR3 DNA sequence: TGTGCCAGCAGCTTAGAAGGGGTAGGCGGCGAGCAGTACTTC.

This clonotype was picked up many times. J is TRBJ1-1 and V is TRBV10-3; the D is unclear. V was pared by 8 bases and J by 4 bases, with 11 bases between. CDR3 length: 12 amino acids. CDR1 and CDR2 (germline): ENHRY, SYGVKD. In DNA form, the CDR3 reads TGTGCCATCCCATGCGGCCCCACTGAAGCTTTCTTT. Translating gives CAIPCGPTEAFF.

This clonotype was seen a handful of times. CDR3 nucleotide sequence: TGTGCCAGCAGTGCGAAGGGTTTAAAAGAGACCCAGTACTTC. It translates to CASSAKGLKETQYF. The chain joins TRBV6-4 to TRBJ2-5, with unresolved D. The germline CDR1 and CDR2 sequences are MRHNA and SNTAGT. V lost 4 bases and J 3 bases, leaving 12 bases between the germline ends. The CDR3 is made up of 14 amino acids.